These 24 T cell receptor beta chains were all obtained from the same sample, sequenced in a study of type 1 and type 2 diabetes patients. The PCR template was genomic DNA. Multiplex PCR with 30 forward and 13 reverse primers amplified the TCR beta CDR3. MiXCR, run by TCRdb on the multiplex PCR reads, gives a single entry per CDR3 protein. The repertoire includes about 250,000 distinct CDR3 sequences, over 45% of them detected once, and 12% to 15% sits in the top ten. Sequenced input: peripheral blood mononuclear cells (PBMCs). The receptors were sampled from a man between 18 and 35 years old with type 2 diabetes.

This clonotype was counted many times. The CDR3 DNA follows: TGTGCCATCAGTGGTGGTGCTAGTGAGCAGTTCTTC. It specifies CAISGGASEQFF. V usage is TRBV10-3 and J usage is TRBJ2-1, with D uncertain. The CDR3 loop spans 12 amino acids. CDR1 is ENHRY and CDR2 is SYGVKD in the germline V gene. Trimming shortened V by 4 bases and J by 9 bases, and 10 bases separated the two germline ends.

This clonotype was detected only a few times. The chain recombines TRBV10-1 with TRBJ2-7, with TRBD2 as a possible D gene (5 bases). This CDR3 comprises 14 residues. Germline V gives CDR1 WNHNN, CDR2 SYGVQD (reference sequence). V dropped 2 bases and J dropped 2 bases, with 10 bases sitting between them. CDR3 nucleotides: TGCGCCAGCAGTGAGAGACTACCTCCCTACGAGCAGTACTTC. It specifies CASSERLPPYEQYF.

The chain recombines TRBV25-1 with TRBJ1-5; D is unresolved. Germline CDR1 reads MGHDK; CDR2 reads SYGVNS. The CDR3 runs to 14 residues. Trimming stripped 4 bases from V and 3 bases from J, with 10 bases between. The CDR3, as DNA: TGTGCCAGCAGTGCAGAGGCGTTCAATCAGCCCCAGCATTTT. This gives the protein CASSAEAFNQPQHF. The full variable domain, completed using reference TRBV25-1 and TRBJ1-5, is EADIYQTPRYLVIGTGKKITLECSQTMGHDKMYWYQQDPGMELHLIHYSYGVNSTEKGDLSSESTVSRIRTEHFPLTLESARPSHTSQYLCASSAEAFNQPQHFGDGTRLSIL.

V gene TRBV19 combines with J gene TRBJ2-1; the D gene is possibly TRBD2 (6 bases). The CDR3 is 16 amino acids. V lost 6 bases and J 0 bases, leaving 15 bases between the germline ends. Germline lookup yields CDR1 LNHDA and CDR2 SQIVND (reference sequence). The CDR3 coding sequence is TGTGCCAGTAGCATTTGGAGGGAACACTCCTACAATGAGCAGTTCTTC. Its translation is CASSIWREHSYNEQFF.

This clonotype was detected only once. V is TRBV10-3 and J is TRBJ2-2; D is perhaps TRBD1 or TRBD2 (5 bases each). The length of the CDR3 is 16 residues. CDR1 is ENHRY and CDR2 is SYGVKD in the germline V gene. Trimming pared 0 bases from V and 2 bases from J, leaving 10 bases between. In DNA form, the CDR3 reads TGTGCCATCAGTGAGTCTGGGACGAGAAACACCGGGGAGCTGTTTTTT. It codes for CAISESGTRNTGELFF.

The chain links TRBV7-2 to TRBJ2-3, with D possibly TRBD2 on 7 matching bases. CDR1 and CDR2 (germline): SGHTA, FQGNSA. V lost 3 bases and J lost 6, with 16 bases in between. This CDR3 spans 15 amino acids. Here the CDR3 DNA reads TGTGCCAGCAGCTTTTGGGGGGGGCAATCGGATACGCAGTATTTT. Translating it yields CASSFWGGQSDTQYF.

This chain links TRBV20-1 with TRBJ2-7, with unresolved D. V was trimmed by 0 bases and J by 2 bases, leaving 5 bases between them. This CDR3 has 12 amino acids. The germline V gene encodes CDR1 DFQATT and CDR2 SNEGSKA (reference sequence). This CDR3 is CSARDPTYEQYF. In nucleotides, the CDR3 is TGCAGTGCTAGAGACCCGACCTACGAGCAGTACTTC.

This clonotype was found a few times. The chain couples TRBV9 to TRBJ2-1, with TRBD2 as a possible D gene (5 bases). CDR3 length: 16 residues. Germline loops: CDR1 SGDLS, CDR2 YYNGEE. Deletions cut 1 base from V and 9 bases from J, with 20 bases between. The CDR3 DNA sequence: TGTGCCAGCAGCGTAACCCAGGACTCACTCCTTCGTGAGCAGTTCTTC. Translating gives CASSVTQDSLLREQFF.

The chain uses TRBV7-2 and TRBJ2-7, with 8 bases fitting TRBD1. Trimming took 1 base from V and 3 from J; bases not matched to a gene: 2. The germline V gene has CDR1 SGHTA and CDR2 FQGNSA. There are 14 residues in the CDR3. The CDR3 is CASSLVGQGYEQYF. CDR3 nucleotide sequence: TGTGCCAGCAGCTTAGTTGGACAGGGCTACGAGCAGTACTTC.

The V gene is TRBV20-1, the J gene TRBJ2-3, with D maybe TRBD1 (6 bases). CDR3 length equals 14 residues. Trimming removed 3 bases at V and 1 base at J, with 11 bases between. Germline V gene data show CDR1 as DFQATT and CDR2 as SNEGSKA (reference sequence). CDR3 residues: CSASGGRRTDTQYF. In DNA, the CDR3 is TGCAGTGCTAGTGGGGGCAGGCGCACAGATACGCAGTATTTT.

This chain connects TRBV19 to TRBJ1-4, with D perhaps TRBD1 (6 bases). CDR3 length: 14 amino acids. The ends were cut back, 5 bases at V and 5 bases at J, with 12 bases in the middle. Germline V CDR1 and CDR2: LNHDA, SQIVND (reference sequence). The CDR3 spells CASSVQGRNEKLFF. DNA for the CDR3: TGTGCCAGTAGTGTCCAGGGGCGAAATGAAAAACTGTTTTTT.

This clonotype occurred many times. The rearrangement uses TRBV7-8 and TRBJ2-5; 9 bases line up with TRBD1. There are 16 residues in the CDR3. Germline trimming cut 7 bases from V and 4 bases from J; bases unmatched to any gene: 13. From germline, CDR1 is SGHVS and CDR2 FQNEAQ. This CDR3 is CASKSLGQGWRETQYF. The CDR3 nucleotides are TGTGCCAGCAAGTCGCTGGGACAGGGATGGAGAGAGACCCAGTACTTC.

The chain joins TRBV7-9 to TRBJ1-2; tentatively, D is TRBD1 (5 bases). The V end lost 7 bases, the J end lost 7 bases, and 25 bases lay between the germline ends. Germline V CDR1 and CDR2: SEHNR, FQNEAQ (reference sequence). This CDR3 has 16 residues. In nucleotides, the CDR3 is TGTGCCAGCACCGCGAACCAAGGGGAAGTCTTGGGTGGCTACACCTTC. It yields the protein CASTANQGEVLGGYTF.

This clonotype was observed a single time. V usage is TRBV13 and J usage is TRBJ2-1; a weak D match, TRBD2 (5 bases). The CDR3 is made up of 17 amino acids. Trimming stripped 3 bases from V and 0 bases from J, with 15 bases between. Germline CDR1 and CDR2: PRHDT and FYEKMQ (reference sequence). The CDR3 nucleotides are TGTGCCAGCAGCTTCTCTCCGGGGTCCTTCTCCTACAATGAGCAGTTCTTC. Encoded protein: CASSFSPGSFSYNEQFF.

A few counts support this clonotype. V gene TRBV15 combines with J gene TRBJ1-4; 8 bases fit TRBD1. Germline CDR1 LNHNV, CDR2 YYDKDF (reference sequence). The CDR3 extends over 13 amino acids. The junction had 1 base not matched to a gene; V was cut back by 3 bases and J by 7 bases. This CDR3 is CATSRDRVEKLFF. Here the CDR3 DNA reads TGTGCCACCAGCAGGGACAGGGTTGAAAAACTGTTTTTT.

V gene TRBV20-1 combines with J gene TRBJ1-6; D is uncertain. This CDR3 contains 13 residues. Per the germline V gene, CDR1 is DFQATT and CDR2 is SNEGSKA (reference sequence). Trimming cost V 0 bases and J 9 bases, with 9 bases left between them. CDR3 DNA sequence: TGCAGTGCTAGAGATTCAGTGGGTTCACCCCTCCACTTT. Its protein is CSARDSVGSPLHF.

CDR3 nucleotide sequence: TGTGCCAGCAGCGACGGAGCAGGGGGCAGTGGCTACACCTTC. It codes for CASSDGAGGSGYTF. The V gene is TRBV9, the J gene TRBJ1-2; 8 positions agree with TRBD1. After removal of 3 bases from V and 7 bases from J, the junction contained 8 bases not matched to a gene. CDR3 length: 14 residues. Germline CDR1 reads SGDLS; CDR2 reads YYNGEE.

The sample holds a few counts of this clonotype. V is TRBV10-1 and J is TRBJ1-1; 9 bases agree with TRBD1. There are 18 residues in the CDR3. Germline V gene sequence: CDR1 WNHNN, CDR2 SYGVQD (reference sequence). Trimming at V came to 6 bases and at J to 2 bases, leaving 16 bases not matched to a gene. CDR3 bases: TGCGCCAGCAGGCGTGCTCGGTCCGGGACAGGGTTAAACACTGAAGCTTTCTTT. It translates to CASRRARSGTGLNTEAFF.

The rearrangement links TRBV19 to TRBJ2-7; 9 nucleotides align to TRBD1. Germline CDR1 is LNHDA and CDR2 is SQIVND (reference sequence). The CDR3 spans 14 residues. V lost 6 bases to trimming and J lost 5 bases; unmatched junction nucleotides: 8. The DNA for the CDR3 is TGTGCCAGTAGCCGGACAGGGGTTGACCACGAGCAGTACTTC. Its protein is CASSRTGVDHEQYF.

This clonotype showed up just a few times. The V gene is TRBV12-3 or TRBV12-4, the J gene TRBJ2-1; D remains ambiguous. This CDR3 contains 12 residues. V gave up 6 bases and J gave up 7 bases, with 10 bases separating them. The CDR3 DNA reads as TGTGCCAGCAGCCTCAGTGAGAATGAGCAGTTCTTC. As protein: CASSLSENEQFF.

This clonotype has just a few counts. The chain's CDR3 is CASSTDGRAYGYTF. Written as DNA, the CDR3 is TGTGCCAGTAGTACCGATGGACGGGCCTATGGCTACACCTTC. This chain joins TRBV19 and TRBJ1-2, with D hard to call. CDR1 is LNHDA and CDR2 is SQIVND in the germline V gene (reference sequence). This CDR3 is built from 14 residues. V lost 4 bases to trimming and J lost 4 bases, with 13 bases between them.

V is TRBV20-1 and J is TRBJ2-7; 12 nucleotides match TRBD2. Losses at the gene ends were 4 bases for V and 7 bases for J; bases not matched to a gene: 11. CDR3 length: 15 residues. The germline CDR1 and CDR2 sequences are DFQATT and SNEGSKA (reference sequence). The DNA for the CDR3 is TGCAGTGCTACCGACTTGACTAGCGGGAGAGCGGAGCAGTACTTC. It specifies CSATDLTSGRAEQYF.

The chain couples TRBV7-3 to TRBJ2-3; D is perhaps TRBD2 (5 bases). Germline V gene data show CDR1 as SGHTA and CDR2 as FQGTGA. V was pared by 6 bases and J by 7 bases, with 20 bases between. CDR3 size: 15 residues. In nucleotides, the CDR3 is TGTGCCAGCAGTCCGACGAGTCTAGCTGGAAATACGCAGTATTTT. Translating it yields CASSPTSLAGNTQYF.

This clonotype was picked up a small number of times. The rearrangement uses TRBV6-5 and TRBJ2-5; D is undetermined. CDR1 MNHEY and CDR2 SVGAGI come from the germline V gene. There are 15 residues in the CDR3. Between the trimmed V and J ends, which lost 5 bases and 5 bases, there was a span of 18 bases. The CDR3 region is CASSQALGSYETQYF. In nucleotides, the CDR3 is TGTGCCAGCAGTCAAGCGCTAGGCAGTTACGAGACCCAGTACTTC.